This TCR beta chain was captured by sequencing in a study of blood T cell repertoires in COVID-19. Data came from immunoSEQ multiplex PCR; TCRdb stores just in-frame clones and leaves some out. The sample shows about 230,000 clones, roughly 76% of them seen only once. The CDR3 spans 14 residues. Germline values: CDR1 SGHTS, CDR2 YDEGEE. V lost 4 bases, J lost 2 bases, and 12 bases lay in between. The sequenced sample consisted of peripheral blood. V is TRBV5-8 and J is TRBJ2-5; D is unresolved. The source of this sequence is an elderly woman with COVID-19, enrolled during active disease. The CDR3 is CASSLWRAQETQYF. CDR3 sequence (DNA): TGTGCCAGCAGCCTTTGGAGAGCACAAGAGACCCAGTACTTC.